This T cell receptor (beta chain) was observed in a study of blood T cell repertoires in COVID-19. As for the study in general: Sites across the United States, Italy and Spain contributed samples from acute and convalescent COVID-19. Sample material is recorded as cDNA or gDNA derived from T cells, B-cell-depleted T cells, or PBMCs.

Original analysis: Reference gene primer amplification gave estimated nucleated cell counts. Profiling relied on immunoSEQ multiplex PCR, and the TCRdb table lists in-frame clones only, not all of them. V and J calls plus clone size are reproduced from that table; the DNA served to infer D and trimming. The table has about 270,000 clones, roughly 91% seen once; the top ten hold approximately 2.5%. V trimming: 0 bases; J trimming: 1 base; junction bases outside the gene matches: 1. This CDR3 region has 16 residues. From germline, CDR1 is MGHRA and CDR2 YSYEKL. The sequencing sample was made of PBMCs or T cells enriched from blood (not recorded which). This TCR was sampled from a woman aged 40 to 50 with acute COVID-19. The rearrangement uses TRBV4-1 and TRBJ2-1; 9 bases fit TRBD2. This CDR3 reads CASSQDAGGSYNEQFF. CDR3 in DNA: TGCGCCAGCAGCCAAGATGCGGGGGGGTCCTACAATGAGCAGTTCTTC.